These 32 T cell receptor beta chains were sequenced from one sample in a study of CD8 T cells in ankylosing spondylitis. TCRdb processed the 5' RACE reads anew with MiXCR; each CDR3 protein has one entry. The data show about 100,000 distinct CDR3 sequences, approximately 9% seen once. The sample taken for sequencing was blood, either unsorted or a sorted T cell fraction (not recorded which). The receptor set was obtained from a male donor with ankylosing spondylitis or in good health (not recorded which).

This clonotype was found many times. The DNA of the CDR3 is TGCGCCAGCAGCTTGGACCCGGGACAGGGGCGCCCCGGGGAGCTGTTTTTT. This translates into CASSLDPGQGRPGELFF. This rearrangement joins TRBV5-1 to TRBJ2-2, with 10 bases identical to TRBD1. J was trimmed by 6 bases and V by 0 bases; bases with no gene match: 8. The CDR3 length is 17 residues. Germline V CDR1 and CDR2: SGHRS, YFSETQ.

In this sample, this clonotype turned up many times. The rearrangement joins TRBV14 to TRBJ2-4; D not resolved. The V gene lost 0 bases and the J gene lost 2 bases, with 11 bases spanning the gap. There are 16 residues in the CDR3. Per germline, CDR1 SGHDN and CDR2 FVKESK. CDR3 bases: TGTGCCAGCAGCCAAGATTTGGGTTTATCCAAAAACATTCAGTACTTC. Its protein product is CASSQDLGLSKNIQYF.

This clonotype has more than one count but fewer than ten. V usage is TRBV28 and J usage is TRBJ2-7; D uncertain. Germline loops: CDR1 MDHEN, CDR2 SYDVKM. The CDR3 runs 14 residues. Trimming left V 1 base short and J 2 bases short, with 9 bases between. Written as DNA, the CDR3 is TGTGCCAGCAGTTTATCTGTGGGCCCCTACGAGCAGTACTTC. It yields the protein CASSLSVGPYEQYF.

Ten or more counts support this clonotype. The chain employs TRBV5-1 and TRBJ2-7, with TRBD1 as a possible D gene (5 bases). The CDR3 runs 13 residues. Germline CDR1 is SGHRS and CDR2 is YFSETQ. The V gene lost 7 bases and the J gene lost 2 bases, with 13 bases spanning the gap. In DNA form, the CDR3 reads TGCGCCAGCCGTGGTTCCAGGGCCTACGAGCAGTACTTC. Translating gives CASRGSRAYEQYF.

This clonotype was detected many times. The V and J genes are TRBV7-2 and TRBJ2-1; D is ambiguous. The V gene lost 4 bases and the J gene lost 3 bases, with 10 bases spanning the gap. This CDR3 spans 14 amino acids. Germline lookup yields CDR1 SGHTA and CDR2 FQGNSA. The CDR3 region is CASSSMAIYNEQFF. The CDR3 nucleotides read TGTGCCAGCAGCTCGATGGCCATCTACAATGAGCAGTTCTTC.

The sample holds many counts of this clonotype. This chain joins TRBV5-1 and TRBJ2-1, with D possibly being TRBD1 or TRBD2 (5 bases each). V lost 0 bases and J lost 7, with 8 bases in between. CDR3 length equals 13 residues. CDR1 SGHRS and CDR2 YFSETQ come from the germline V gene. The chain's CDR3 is CASSLEWGNEQFF. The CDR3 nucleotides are TGCGCCAGCAGCTTGGAGTGGGGGAATGAGCAGTTCTTC.

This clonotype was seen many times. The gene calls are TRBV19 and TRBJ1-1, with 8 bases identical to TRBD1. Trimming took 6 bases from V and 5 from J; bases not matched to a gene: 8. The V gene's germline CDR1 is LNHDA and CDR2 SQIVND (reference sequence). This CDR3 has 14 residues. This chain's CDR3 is CASSGQGRWTEAFF. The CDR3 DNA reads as TGTGCCAGTAGCGGACAGGGACGGTGGACTGAAGCTTTCTTT.

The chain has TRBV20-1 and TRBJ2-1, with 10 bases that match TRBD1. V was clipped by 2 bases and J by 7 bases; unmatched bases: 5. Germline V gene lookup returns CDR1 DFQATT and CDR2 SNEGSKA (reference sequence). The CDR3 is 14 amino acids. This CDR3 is CSARTGTGANEQFF. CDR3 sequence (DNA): TGCAGTGCTAGAACCGGGACAGGGGCGAATGAGCAGTTCTTC.

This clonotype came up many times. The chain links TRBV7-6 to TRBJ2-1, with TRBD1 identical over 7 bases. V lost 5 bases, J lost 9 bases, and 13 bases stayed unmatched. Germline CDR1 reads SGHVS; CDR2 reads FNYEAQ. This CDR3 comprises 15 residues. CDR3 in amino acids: CASSPPHQGGSEQFF. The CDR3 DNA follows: TGTGCCAGCAGCCCCCCCCACCAAGGGGGCAGTGAGCAGTTCTTC.

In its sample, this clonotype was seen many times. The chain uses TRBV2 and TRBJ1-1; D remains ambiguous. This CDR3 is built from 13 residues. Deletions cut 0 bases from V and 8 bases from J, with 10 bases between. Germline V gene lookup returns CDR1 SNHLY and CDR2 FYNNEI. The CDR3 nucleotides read TGTGCCAGCAGTGAAGCCACGAACCCCGAAGCTTTCTTT. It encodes CASSEATNPEAFF.

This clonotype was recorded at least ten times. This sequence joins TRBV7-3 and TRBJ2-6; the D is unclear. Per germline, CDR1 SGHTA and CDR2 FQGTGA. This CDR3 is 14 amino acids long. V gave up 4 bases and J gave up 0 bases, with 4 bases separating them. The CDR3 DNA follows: TGTGCCAGCAGCTCAAGCTCTGGGGCCAACGTCCTGACTTTC. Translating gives CASSSSSGANVLTF.

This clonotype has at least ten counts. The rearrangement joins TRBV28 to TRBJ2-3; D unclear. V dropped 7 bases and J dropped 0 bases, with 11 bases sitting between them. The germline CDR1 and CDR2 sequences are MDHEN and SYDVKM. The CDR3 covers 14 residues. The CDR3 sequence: CASKRTASTDTQYF. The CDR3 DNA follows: TGTGCCAGCAAAAGGACGGCTAGCACAGATACGCAGTATTTT.

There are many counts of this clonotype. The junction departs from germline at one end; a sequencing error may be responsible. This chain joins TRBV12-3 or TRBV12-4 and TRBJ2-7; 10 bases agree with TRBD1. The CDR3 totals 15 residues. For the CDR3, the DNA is TGTGCCAGCAGTTTTGGGACAGGGGCCTCCAACGAGCAGTACTTC. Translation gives CASSFGTGASNEQYF.

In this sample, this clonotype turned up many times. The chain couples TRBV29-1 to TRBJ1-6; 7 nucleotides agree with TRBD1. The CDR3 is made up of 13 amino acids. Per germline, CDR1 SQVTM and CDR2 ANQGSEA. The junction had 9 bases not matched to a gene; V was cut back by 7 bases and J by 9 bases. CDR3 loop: CSALDREGSPLHF. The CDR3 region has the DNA TGCAGCGCCTTAGACAGGGAAGGTTCACCCCTCCACTTT.

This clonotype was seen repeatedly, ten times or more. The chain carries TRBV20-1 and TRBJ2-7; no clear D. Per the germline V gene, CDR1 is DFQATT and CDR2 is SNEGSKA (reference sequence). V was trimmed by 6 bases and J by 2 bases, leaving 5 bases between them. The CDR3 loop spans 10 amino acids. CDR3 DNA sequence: TGCAGTGCCTCCCCCTACGAGCAGTACTTC. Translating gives CSASPYEQYF.

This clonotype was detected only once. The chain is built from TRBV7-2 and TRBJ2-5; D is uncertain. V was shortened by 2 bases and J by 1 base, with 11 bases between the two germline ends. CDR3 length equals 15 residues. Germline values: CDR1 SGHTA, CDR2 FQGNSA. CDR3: CASSLNGLLQETQYF. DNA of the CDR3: TGTGCCAGCAGCTTAAACGGGCTCCTCCAAGAGACCCAGTACTTC.

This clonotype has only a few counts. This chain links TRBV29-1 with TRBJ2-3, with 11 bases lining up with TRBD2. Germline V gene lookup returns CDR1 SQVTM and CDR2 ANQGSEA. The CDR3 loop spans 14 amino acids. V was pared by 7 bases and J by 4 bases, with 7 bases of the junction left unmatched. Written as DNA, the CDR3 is TGCAGCGCCAGACTAGCGGGGTTGCCAGATACGCAGTATTTT. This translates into CSARLAGLPDTQYF.

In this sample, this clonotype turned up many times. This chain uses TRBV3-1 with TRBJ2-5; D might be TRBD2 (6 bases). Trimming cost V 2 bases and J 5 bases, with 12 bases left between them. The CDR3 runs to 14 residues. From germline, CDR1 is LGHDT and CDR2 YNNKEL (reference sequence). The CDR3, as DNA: TGTGCCAGCAGCCAATTCCGGGGGAGGGAGACCCAGTACTTC. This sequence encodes CASSQFRGRETQYF.

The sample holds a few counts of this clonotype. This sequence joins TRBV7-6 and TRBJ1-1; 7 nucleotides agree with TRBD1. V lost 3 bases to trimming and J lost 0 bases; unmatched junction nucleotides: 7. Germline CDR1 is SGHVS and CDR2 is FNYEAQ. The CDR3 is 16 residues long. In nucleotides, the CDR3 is TGTGCCAGCAGCTTCACCTGGGACAGAATGAACACTGAAGCTTTCTTT. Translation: CASSFTWDRMNTEAFF.

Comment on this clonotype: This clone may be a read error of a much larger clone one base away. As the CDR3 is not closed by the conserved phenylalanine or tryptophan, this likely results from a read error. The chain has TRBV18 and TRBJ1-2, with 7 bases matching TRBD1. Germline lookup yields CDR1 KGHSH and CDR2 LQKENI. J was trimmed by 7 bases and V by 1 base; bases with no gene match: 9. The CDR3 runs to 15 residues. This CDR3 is CASSPRAEGAGGYTL. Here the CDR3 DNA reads TGTGCCAGCTCACCACGGGCCGAGGGGGCTGGTGGCTACACCTTA.

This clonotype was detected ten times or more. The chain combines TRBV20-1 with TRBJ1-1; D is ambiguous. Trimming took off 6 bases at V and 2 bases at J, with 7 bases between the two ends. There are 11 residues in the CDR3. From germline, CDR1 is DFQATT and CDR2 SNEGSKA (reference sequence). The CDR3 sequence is CSARKNTEAFF. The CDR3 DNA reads TGCAGTGCCAGGAAAAACACTGAAGCTTTCTTT.

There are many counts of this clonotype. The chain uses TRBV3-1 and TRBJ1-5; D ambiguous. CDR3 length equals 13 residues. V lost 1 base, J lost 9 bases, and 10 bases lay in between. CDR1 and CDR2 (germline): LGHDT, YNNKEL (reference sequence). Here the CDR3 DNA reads TGTGCCAGCAGCCAAGGGATCAGATCGCCCCAGCATTTT. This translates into CASSQGIRSPQHF.

The CDR3 loop is CASTFMDTGELFF. The CDR3, as DNA: TGTGCCAGTACATTCATGGACACCGGGGAGCTGTTTTTT. The rearrangement uses TRBV28 and TRBJ2-2; D gene ambiguous. Germline loops: CDR1 MDHEN, CDR2 SYDVKM. V was trimmed by 9 bases and J by 3 bases, leaving 11 bases between them. The CDR3 extends over 13 amino acids.

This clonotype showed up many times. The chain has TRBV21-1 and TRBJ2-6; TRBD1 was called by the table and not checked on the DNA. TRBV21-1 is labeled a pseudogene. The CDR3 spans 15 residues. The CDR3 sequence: CASSKGGAGANVLTF. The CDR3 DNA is TGTGCCAGCAGCAAGGGGGGGGCCGGGGCCAACGTCCTGACTTTC.

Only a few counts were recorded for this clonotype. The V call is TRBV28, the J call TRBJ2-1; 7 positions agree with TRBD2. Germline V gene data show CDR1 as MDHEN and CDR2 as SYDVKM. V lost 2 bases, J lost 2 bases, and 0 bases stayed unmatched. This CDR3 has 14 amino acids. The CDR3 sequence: CASSLSGTYNEQFF. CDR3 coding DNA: TGTGCCAGCAGTTTAAGCGGGACCTACAATGAGCAGTTCTTC.

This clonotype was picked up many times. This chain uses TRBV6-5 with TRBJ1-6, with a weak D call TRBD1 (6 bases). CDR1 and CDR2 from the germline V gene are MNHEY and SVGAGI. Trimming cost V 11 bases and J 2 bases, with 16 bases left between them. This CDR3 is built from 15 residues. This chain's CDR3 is CAYSSGGPYNSPLHF. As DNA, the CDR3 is TGTGCCTACAGCTCCGGGGGCCCCTATAATTCACCCCTCCACTTT.

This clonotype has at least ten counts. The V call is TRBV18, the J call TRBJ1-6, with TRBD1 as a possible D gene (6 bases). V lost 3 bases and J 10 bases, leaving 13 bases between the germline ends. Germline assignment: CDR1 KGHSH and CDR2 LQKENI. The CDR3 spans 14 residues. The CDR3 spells CASSPQGLESPLHF. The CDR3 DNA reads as TGTGCCAGCTCACCTCAGGGGTTAGAATCACCCCTCCACTTT.

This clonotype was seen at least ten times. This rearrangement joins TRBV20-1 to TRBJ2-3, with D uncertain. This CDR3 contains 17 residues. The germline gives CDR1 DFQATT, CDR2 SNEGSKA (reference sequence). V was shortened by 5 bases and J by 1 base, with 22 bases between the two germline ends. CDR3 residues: CSAWAPPQQIGTDTQYF. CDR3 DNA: TGCAGTGCTTGGGCCCCCCCCCAACAAATAGGCACAGATACGCAGTATTTT.

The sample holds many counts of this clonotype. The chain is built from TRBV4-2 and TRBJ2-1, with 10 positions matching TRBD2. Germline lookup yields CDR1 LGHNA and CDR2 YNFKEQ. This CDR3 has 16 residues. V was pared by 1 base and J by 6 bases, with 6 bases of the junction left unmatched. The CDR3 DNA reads TGTGCCAGCAGCCAAGGTGCTAGCGGGGGAGTCAATGAGCAGTTCTTC. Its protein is CASSQGASGGVNEQFF.

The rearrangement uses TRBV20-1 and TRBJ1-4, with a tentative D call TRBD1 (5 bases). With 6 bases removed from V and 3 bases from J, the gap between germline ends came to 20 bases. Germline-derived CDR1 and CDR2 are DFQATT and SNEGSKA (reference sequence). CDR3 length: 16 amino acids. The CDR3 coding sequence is TGCAGTGCCATGCCCTTGGTCGGGGGTGCTAATGAAAAACTGTTTTTT. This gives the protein CSAMPLVGGANEKLFF.

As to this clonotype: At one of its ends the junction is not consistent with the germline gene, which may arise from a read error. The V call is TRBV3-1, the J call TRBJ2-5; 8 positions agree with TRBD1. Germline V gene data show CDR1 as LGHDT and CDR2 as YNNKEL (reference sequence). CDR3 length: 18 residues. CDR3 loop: CASSQEMGAGGGRETQYF. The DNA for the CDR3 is TGTGCCAGCAGCCAAGAGATGGGGGCAGGGGGCGGCCGGGAGACCCAGTACTTT.

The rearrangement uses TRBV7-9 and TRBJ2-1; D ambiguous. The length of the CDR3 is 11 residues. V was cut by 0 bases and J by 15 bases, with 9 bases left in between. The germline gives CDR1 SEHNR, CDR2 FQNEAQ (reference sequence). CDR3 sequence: CASSLAGPSFF. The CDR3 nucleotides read TGTGCCAGCAGCTTAGCCGGGCCTTCGTTCTTC.